A single sample gave rise to the 18 T cell receptor beta chains below, sequenced in a study of T cell responses to AZD1222 COVID-19 vaccine. Produced via immunoSEQ multiplex PCR; TCRdb's table is partial and in-frame only. Here the sample spans around 140,000 clones, approximately 93% being singletons. The sequences come from peripheral blood, collected after recovery from COVID-19. These receptors all stem from an adult who had recovered from COVID-19.

This clone has just one count. The V gene is TRBV28, the J gene TRBJ1-1; D not resolved. V was shortened by 1 base and J by 8 bases, with 11 bases between the two germline ends. Per the germline V gene, CDR1 is MDHEN and CDR2 is SYDVKM. This CDR3 has 13 amino acids. Here the CDR3 DNA reads TGTGCCAGCAGTTTATTTAGGGCAGCAGAAGCTTTCTTT. It specifies CASSLFRAAEAFF.

This clone appeared a few times. The V and J genes are TRBV6-2 or TRBV6-3 and TRBJ1-5; unclear D gene. V lost 2 bases and J lost 4, with 6 bases in between. Germline CDR1 is MNHEY and CDR2 is SVGEGT. CDR3 length equals 13 residues. CDR3 sequence: CASSYNPNQPQHF. CDR3 nucleotide sequence: TGTGCCAGCAGTTACAACCCGAATCAGCCCCAGCATTTT.

The chain employs TRBV7-2 and TRBJ1-2; the D is unclear. Per germline, CDR1 SGHTA and CDR2 FQGNSA. V was trimmed by 5 bases and J by 5 bases, leaving 9 bases between them. The CDR3 consists of 12 residues. The CDR3 is CASSLLRYGYTF. The DNA of the CDR3 is TGTGCCAGCAGCCTCCTTCGGTATGGCTACACCTTC.

This sequence joins TRBV3-1 (or the pseudogene TRBV3-2) and TRBJ2-1, with 7 bases fitting TRBD2. Trimming cost V 0 bases and J 9 bases; bases outside gene matches: 20. Germline values: CDR1 LGHDT, CDR2 YNNKEL (reference sequence). CDR3 length: 19 amino acids. The chain's CDR3 is CASSQERSWRTSRKGEQFF. The CDR3 DNA is TGTGCCAGCAGCCAAGAAAGGTCGTGGAGGACTAGTCGTAAAGGTGAGCAGTTCTTC.

In nucleotides, the CDR3 is TGCAGTGGGACTAGCCGCGATGAGCAGTTCTTC. It codes for CSGTSRDEQFF. The V and J genes are TRBV20-1 and TRBJ2-1; TRBD2 matches at 8 bases. Germline values: CDR1 DFQATT, CDR2 SNEGSKA (reference sequence). V dropped 7 bases and J dropped 8; count of bases not matched to a gene: 4. This CDR3 is built from 11 residues.

In this sample, this clone turned up once. The V call is TRBV18, the J call TRBJ1-3; possibly TRBD1 for D (5 bases). The CDR3 totals 15 residues. The V and J ends lost 4 bases and 2 bases respectively, with 12 bases between them. CDR1 and CDR2 from the germline V gene are KGHSH and LQKENI. CDR3: CASSQDQGAGNTIYF. CDR3 nucleotides: TGTGCCAGCTCACAAGATCAGGGAGCTGGAAACACCATATATTTT.

The chain couples TRBV5-1 to TRBJ2-7; tentative D call: TRBD1 (6 bases). The CDR3 consists of 15 residues. Germline V gene lookup returns CDR1 SGHRS and CDR2 YFSETQ. The V end was cut by 0 bases, the J end by 1 base, with 11 bases between. The CDR3 bases are TGCGCCAGCAGCTTGGGGCCAGGGGAGTCCTACGAGCAGTACTTC. Amino acid sequence: CASSLGPGESYEQYF.

V and J are TRBV4-2 and TRBJ1-5; TRBD1 matches 10 bases. Unmatched junction bases numbered 4, after V lost 4 bases and J lost 7 bases. Per the germline V gene, CDR1 is LGHNA and CDR2 is YNFKEQ. The CDR3 sequence is 14 residues long. The DNA of the CDR3 is TGTGCCAGCAGCCCTCTGGACAGGGGGCAGCCCCAGCATTTT. It encodes CASSPLDRGQPQHF.

The chain is built from TRBV28 and TRBJ1-3; D is undetermined. V lost 2 bases and J 4 bases, leaving 15 bases between the germline ends. CDR3 length: 16 residues. The germline CDR1 and CDR2 sequences are MDHEN and SYDVKM. In DNA form, the CDR3 reads TGTGCCAGCAGTTTAGAATCGTGGCAGGCAGGAAACACCATATATTTT. It translates to CASSLESWQAGNTIYF.

The chain joins TRBV5-1 to TRBJ2-7; 9 bases match TRBD2. The V and J ends lost 0 bases and 5 bases, in that order; junction bases with no gene match: 3. CDR3 size: 14 residues. Germline CDR1 reads SGHRS; CDR2 reads YFSETQ. The CDR3 region has the DNA TGCGCCAGCAGCTTGGGACAGCGGGAGGACGAGCAGTACTTC. This encodes CASSLGQREDEQYF.

The rearrangement joins TRBV12-3 or TRBV12-4 to TRBJ1-1; D is ambiguous. Trimming removed 10 bases at V and 0 bases at J, with 12 bases between. The CDR3 consists of 13 residues. The DNA of the CDR3 is TGTGCCACCTCCGGGCAAATGAACACTGAAGCTTTCTTT. Protein product: CATSGQMNTEAFF.

The chain recombines TRBV7-2 with TRBJ1-5; D gene ambiguous. Per germline, CDR1 SGHTA and CDR2 FQGNSA. Trimming cost V 5 bases and J 6 bases, with 11 bases left between them. This CDR3 is 13 amino acids long. CDR3 nucleotide sequence: TGTGCCAGCAGCCTCCAGATACTTCAGCCCCAGCATTTT. This encodes CASSLQILQPQHF.

The J gene is TRBJ1-2, the V gene TRBV7-8; weak D call: TRBD1 (6 bases). V was pared by 3 bases and J by 3 bases, with 14 bases between. Germline V CDR1 and CDR2: SGHVS, FQNEAQ. The CDR3 loop spans 15 amino acids. The CDR3 bases are TGTGCCAGCAGCTTGGGGGGGCCGACGCACTATGGCTACACCTTC. Its translation: CASSLGGPTHYGYTF.

The count of this clone is one. The chain employs TRBV5-6 and TRBJ1-2, with D possibly being TRBD1 (5 bases). CDR1 and CDR2 (germline): SGHDT, YYEEEE. There are 13 residues in the CDR3. Deletions cut 4 bases from V and 4 bases from J, with 11 bases between. CDR3 region: CASSPGGAYGYTF. The DNA for the CDR3 is TGTGCCAGCAGCCCTGGGGGAGCCTATGGCTACACCTTC. The variable domain in full, with the rest retrieved from reference TRBV5-6 and TRBJ1-2, is DAGVTQSPTHLIKTRGQQVTLRCSPKSGHDTVSWYQQALGQGPQFIFQYYEEEERQRGNFPDRFSGHQFPNYSSELNVNALLLGDSALYLCASSPGGAYGYTFGSGTRLTVV.

The chain links TRBV6-5 to TRBJ2-7, with 9 bases identical to TRBD2. Germline lookup yields CDR1 MNHEY and CDR2 SVGAGI. CDR3 length equals 15 residues. Trimming took 2 bases from V and 3 from J; bases not matched to a gene: 5. The CDR3 nucleotides are TGTGCCAGCAGTTACAGTCTAGCGGGGAGCTACGAGCAGTACTTC. This sequence encodes CASSYSLAGSYEQYF.

This chain's CDR3 is CASSDGGWDTEAFF. CDR3 sequence (DNA): TGTGCCAGCAGTGATGGGGGGTGGGACACTGAAGCTTTCTTT. V gene TRBV6-1 combines with J gene TRBJ1-1; D perhaps matches TRBD1 (5 bases). Trimming took off 3 bases at V and 3 bases at J, with 11 bases between the two ends. Looked up from germline, CDR1 is MNHNS and CDR2 is SASEGT. The CDR3 is made up of 14 amino acids.

The J gene is TRBJ1-1, the V gene TRBV28, with 9 nucleotides matching TRBD1. The CDR3 is made up of 13 amino acids. Germline CDR1 and CDR2: MDHEN and SYDVKM. Trimming took 6 bases from V and 5 from J; bases not matched to a gene: 4. The CDR3 reads CASRKTGGTEAFF. In nucleotides, the CDR3 is TGTGCCAGCAGAAAGACAGGGGGAACTGAAGCTTTCTTT.

This chain links TRBV11-2 with TRBJ2-3; 16 positions agree with TRBD2. CDR1 is SGHAT, CDR2 FQNNGV, per germline. V lost 4 bases, J lost 0 bases, and 7 bases stayed unmatched. The CDR3 runs to 19 residues. CDR3 in amino acids: CASSSGLAGGPFSTDTQYF. In nucleotides, the CDR3 is TGTGCCAGCAGCTCGGGACTAGCGGGAGGGCCGTTTAGCACAGATACGCAGTATTTT.